The rows below give T cell receptor beta chains drawn from one sample of a study of blood T cell repertoires in COVID-19. The method was immunoSEQ multiplex PCR; TCRdb's version includes in-frame clones alone and lacks a portion of them. The sample yields about 27,000 clones, less than 90% seen once. The sample comprised peripheral blood. All receptors come from a man between 65 and 80 years old with active COVID-19. CDR3s include the opening cysteine and the closing phenylalanine or tryptophan. D genes are given only for firm matches. The listing skips clone size in some rows; elsewhere it reads once, few, many or a size class.

clone_size: NA
v_call: TRBV2
d_call: NA
j_call: TRBJ2-3
cdr3_aa: CASRLGAGHTDTQYF
cdr3_nt: TGTGCCAGCCGGCTGGGAGCGGGCCACACAGATACGCAGTATTTT

clone_size: once
v_call: TRBV7-9
d_call: TRBD2
j_call: TRBJ2-1
cdr3_aa: CASRRLAGESYNEQFF
cdr3_nt: TGTGCCAGCAGACGACTAGCGGGGGAATCCTACAATGAGCAGTTCTTC

clone_size: NA
v_call: TRBV6-2/TRBV6-3
d_call: TRBD2
j_call: TRBJ2-1
cdr3_aa: CASSYSPLAGLYNEQFF
cdr3_nt: TGTGCCAGCAGTTACTCGCCACTAGCGGGGCTCTACAATGAGCAGTTCTTC

clone_size: NA
v_call: TRBV6-1
d_call: NA
j_call: TRBJ1-3
cdr3_aa: CASSEGSSGNTIYF
cdr3_nt: TGTGCCAGCAGTGAAGGTAGCAGTGGAAACACCATATATTTT

clone_size: NA
v_call: TRBV5-1
d_call: NA
j_call: TRBJ2-7
cdr3_aa: CASTMRVGEQYF
cdr3_nt: TGCGCCAGCACCATGAGGGTCGGCGAGCAGTACTTC

clone_size: NA
v_call: TRBV2
d_call: TRBD1
j_call: TRBJ1-4
cdr3_aa: CASRAGQGNEKLFF
cdr3_nt: TGTGCCAGCAGGGCGGGACAGGGTAATGAAAAACTGTTTTTT

clone_size: NA
v_call: TRBV5-4
d_call: NA
j_call: TRBJ1-6
cdr3_aa: CASSGGAGAVNSPLHF
cdr3_nt: TGTGCCAGCAGCGGTGGGGCAGGAGCCGTTAATTCACCCCTCCACTTT

clone_size: NA
v_call: TRBV27
d_call: TRBD2
j_call: TRBJ2-3
cdr3_aa: CASSSTGGPWDTQYF
cdr3_nt: TGTGCCAGCAGTTCAACGGGGGGGCCTTGGGATACGCAGTATTTT

clone_size: NA
v_call: TRBV7-8
d_call: TRBD1
j_call: TRBJ1-2
cdr3_aa: CASSIDRASYGYTF
cdr3_nt: TGTGCCAGCAGCATCGACAGGGCGTCCTATGGCTACACCTTC

clone_size: NA
v_call: TRBV30
d_call: NA
j_call: TRBJ2-1
cdr3_aa: CAWRSTQGTFEQFF
cdr3_nt: TGTGCCTGGAGAAGCACCCAAGGGACATTTGAGCAGTTCTTC

clone_size: NA
v_call: TRBV27
d_call: NA
j_call: TRBJ2-3
cdr3_aa: CASSPSTDTQYF
cdr3_nt: TGTGCCAGCAGTCCGAGCACAGATACGCAGTATTTT

clone_size: NA
v_call: TRBV6-2/TRBV6-3
d_call: NA
j_call: TRBJ2-7
cdr3_aa: CASSYGGNEQYF
cdr3_nt: TGTGCCAGCAGTTACGGGGGGAACGAGCAGTACTTC

clone_size: NA
v_call: TRBV5-1
d_call: NA
j_call: TRBJ2-2
cdr3_aa: CANSVEQGTNTGELFF
cdr3_nt: TGCGCCAACAGCGTTGAGCAGGGTACGAACACCGGGGAGCTGTTTTTT

clone_size: NA
v_call: TRBV6-1
d_call: TRBD2
j_call: TRBJ2-7
cdr3_aa: CASSDKGLAGGLGSDYEQYF
cdr3_nt: TGTGCCAGCAGTGATAAGGGACTAGCGGGGGGGCTTGGGTCGGACTACGAGCAGTACTTC

clone_size: medium-sized
v_call: TRBV29-1
d_call: NA
j_call: TRBJ1-1
cdr3_aa: CSVAVSVGGEAFF
cdr3_nt: TGCAGCGTTGCTGTCTCTGTCGGAGGAGAAGCTTTCTTT

clone_size: NA
v_call: TRBV7-2
d_call: NA
j_call: TRBJ1-5
cdr3_aa: CASSPTGGSNQPQHF
cdr3_nt: TGTGCCAGCAGCCCCACGGGGGGTAGCAATCAGCCCCAGCATTTT